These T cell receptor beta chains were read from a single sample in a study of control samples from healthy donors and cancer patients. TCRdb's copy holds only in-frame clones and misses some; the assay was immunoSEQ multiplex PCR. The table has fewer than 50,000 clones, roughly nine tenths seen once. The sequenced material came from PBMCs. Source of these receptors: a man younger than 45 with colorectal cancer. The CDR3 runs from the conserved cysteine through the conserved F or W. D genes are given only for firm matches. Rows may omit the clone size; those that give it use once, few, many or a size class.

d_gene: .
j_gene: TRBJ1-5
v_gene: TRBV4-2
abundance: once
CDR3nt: TGTGCCAGCAGCCAAGAAATGGGTCAGCGCAATCAGCCCCAGCATTTT
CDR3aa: CASSQEMGQRNQPQHF

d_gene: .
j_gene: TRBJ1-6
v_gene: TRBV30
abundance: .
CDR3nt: TGTGCCTTGGAACGAGTGTGGGAAGGCTCACCCCTCCACTTT
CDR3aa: CALERVWEGSPLHF

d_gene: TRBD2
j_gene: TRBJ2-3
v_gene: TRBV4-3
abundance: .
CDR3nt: TGCGCCAGCAGCCTGAGACTAGCGGGACCCGGGGGGCCAGATACGCAGTATTTT
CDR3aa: CASSLRLAGPGGPDTQYF

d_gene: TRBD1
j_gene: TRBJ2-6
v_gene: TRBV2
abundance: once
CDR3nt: TGTGCCAGCAGTAGGCAGGGGGTAATCTCTGGGGCCAACGTCCTGACTTTC
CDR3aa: CASSRQGVISGANVLTF

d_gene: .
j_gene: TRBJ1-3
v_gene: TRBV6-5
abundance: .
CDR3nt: TGTGCCAGCAGTTACTCATCTTCAGGTGGAAACACCATATATTTT
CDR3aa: CASSYSSSGGNTIYF

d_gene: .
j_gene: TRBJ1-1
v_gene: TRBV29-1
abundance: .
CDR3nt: TGCAGCGTTGAAGGGCCCCAGGGCACTGAAGCTTTCTTT
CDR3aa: CSVEGPQGTEAFF

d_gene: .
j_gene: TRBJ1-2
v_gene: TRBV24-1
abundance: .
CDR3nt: TGTGCCACCAGTGCCAGCGGAGGGGGGTGGAATGGCTACACCTTC
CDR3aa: CATSASGGGWNGYTF

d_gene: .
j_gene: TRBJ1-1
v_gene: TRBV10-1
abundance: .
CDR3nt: TGCGCCAGCAGCAACAGGTCCGTAACTACTTTCTTT
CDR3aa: CASSNRSVTTFF

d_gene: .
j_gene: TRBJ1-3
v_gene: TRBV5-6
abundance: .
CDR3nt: TGTGCCAGCAGAATAGGGGCGGCCGGAAACACCATATATTTT
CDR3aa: CASRIGAAGNTIYF

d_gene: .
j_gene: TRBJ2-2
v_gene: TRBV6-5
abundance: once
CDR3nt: TGTGCCAGCAGTTACTCTACACACACCGGGGAGCTGTTTTTT
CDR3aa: CASSYSTHTGELFF

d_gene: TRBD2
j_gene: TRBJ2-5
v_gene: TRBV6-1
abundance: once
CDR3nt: TGTGCCAGCAGTGAGAACCGACTAGCGGGGGATTTAGACCAGTACTTC
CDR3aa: CASSENRLAGDLDQYF